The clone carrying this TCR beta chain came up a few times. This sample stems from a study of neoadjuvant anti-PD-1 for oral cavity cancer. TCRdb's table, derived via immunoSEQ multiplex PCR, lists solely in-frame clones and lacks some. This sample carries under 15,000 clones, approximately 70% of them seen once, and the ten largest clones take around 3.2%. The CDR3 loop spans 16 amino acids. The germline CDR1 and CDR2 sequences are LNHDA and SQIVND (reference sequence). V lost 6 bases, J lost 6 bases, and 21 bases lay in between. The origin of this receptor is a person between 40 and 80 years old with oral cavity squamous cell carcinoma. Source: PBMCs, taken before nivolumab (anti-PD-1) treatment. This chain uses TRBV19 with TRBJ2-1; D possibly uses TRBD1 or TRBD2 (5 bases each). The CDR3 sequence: CASSPTGAPRFNEQFF. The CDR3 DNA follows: TGTGCCAGTAGCCCCACCGGGGCCCCCCGGTTCAATGAGCAGTTCTTC.